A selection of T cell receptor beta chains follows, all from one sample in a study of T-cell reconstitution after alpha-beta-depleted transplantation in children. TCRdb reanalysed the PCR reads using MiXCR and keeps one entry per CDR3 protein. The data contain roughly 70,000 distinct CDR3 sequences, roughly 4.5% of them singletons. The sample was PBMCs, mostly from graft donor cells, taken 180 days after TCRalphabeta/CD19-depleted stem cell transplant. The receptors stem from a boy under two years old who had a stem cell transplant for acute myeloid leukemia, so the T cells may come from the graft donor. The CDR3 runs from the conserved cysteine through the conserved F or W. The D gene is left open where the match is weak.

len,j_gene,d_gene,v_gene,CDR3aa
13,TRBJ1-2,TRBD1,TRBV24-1,CATQRTGSEGYTF
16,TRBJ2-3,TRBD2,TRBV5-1,CASSLAGLAGLDTQYF
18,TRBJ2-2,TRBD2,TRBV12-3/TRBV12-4,CALSLGDRGEGNTGELFF
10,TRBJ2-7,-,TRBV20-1,CSAKMGEQYF
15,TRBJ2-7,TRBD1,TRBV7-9,CASSSHGQGFYEQYF
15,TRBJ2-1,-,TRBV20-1,CSARDGAGPQNEQFF
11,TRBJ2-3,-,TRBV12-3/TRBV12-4,CASSFVDTQYF
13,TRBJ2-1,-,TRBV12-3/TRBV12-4,CASSFFGYNEQFF
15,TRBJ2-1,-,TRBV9,CASSVDPGLINEQFF
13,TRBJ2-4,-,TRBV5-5,CASSPGAKNIQYF
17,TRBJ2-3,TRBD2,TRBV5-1,CASSLGASGDLTDTQYF
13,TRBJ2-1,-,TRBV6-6,CASSYGSANGQFF
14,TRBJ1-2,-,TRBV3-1,CASSQGGGKNGYTF
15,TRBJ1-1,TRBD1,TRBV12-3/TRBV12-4,CASSPGWTGNTEAFF
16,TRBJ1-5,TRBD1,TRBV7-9,CASSPGQSVGNQPQHF
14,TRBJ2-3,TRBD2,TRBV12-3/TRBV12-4,CASSRSGGTDTQYF
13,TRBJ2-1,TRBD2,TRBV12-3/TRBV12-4,CASSSGGYNEQFF